This TCR beta chain was sequenced during a study of blood T cell repertoires in COVID-19. Study as a whole: Specimens from acute and convalescent COVID-19 originated in the United States, Italy and Spain. In each case, the material was cDNA or gDNA derived from T cells, B-cell-depleted T cells, or PBMCs.

Study processing details: Amplified reference gene primers provided the basis for estimating nucleated cell counts. The assay was immunoSEQ multiplex PCR, and TCRdb's table has in-frame clones only and misses some. V and J calls and clone size come straight from that table; D and trimming were deduced from the DNA. In the table there are 45,000 or so clones, roughly 87% of which are singletons. The V end lost 3 bases, the J end lost 2 bases, and 18 bases lay between the germline ends. This CDR3 comprises 17 residues. Per the germline V gene, CDR1 is SEHNR and CDR2 is FQNEAQ (reference sequence). Sequenced: peripheral blood. This chain links TRBV7-9 with TRBJ2-3; D might be TRBD1 (7 bases). The clonotype was recovered from a man aged 65-85 years with active COVID-19. As DNA, the CDR3 is TGTGCCAGCAGCTTTAAGGCGGGGACAGACTTCACAGATACGCAGTATTTT. It encodes CASSFKAGTDFTDTQYF.